This entry lists 8 T cell receptor beta chains sequenced from one sample in a study of blood T cell repertoires in COVID-19. The data were produced by immunoSEQ multiplex PCR, yet TCRdb's version contains in-frame clones alone and is incomplete. The repertoire holds 250,000 to 400,000 clones, with around 87% as singletons. The specimen sequenced was PBMCs or T cells enriched from blood (not recorded which). The receptors derive from a woman under 40 who had recovered from COVID-19.

The V call is TRBV5-4, the J call TRBJ2-2; the D gene is possibly TRBD1 (6 bases). CDR3 length: 16 amino acids. In germline, CDR1 is SGHNT, CDR2 YYREEE (reference sequence). Trimming removed 0 bases from V and 1 base from J, with 10 bases in between. This CDR3 is CASSLATRGNTGELFF. The CDR3 DNA follows: TGTGCCAGCAGCTTGGCTACCAGGGGGAACACCGGGGAGCTGTTTTTT.

This clone has just one count. The gene calls are TRBV15 and TRBJ2-7, with a possible D match to TRBD2 (7 bases). Trimming shortened V by 0 bases and J by 0 bases, and 24 bases separated the two germline ends. The CDR3 covers 20 residues. Germline assignment: CDR1 LNHNV and CDR2 YYDKDF (reference sequence). The CDR3 sequence is CATSRDIRGGQVGFSYEQYF. In DNA form, the CDR3 reads TGTGCCACCAGCAGAGATATCCGCGGGGGCCAGGTGGGGTTCTCCTACGAGCAGTACTTC.

The rearrangement joins TRBV7-2 to TRBJ1-1; D is possibly TRBD1 (6 bases). Germline CDR1 reads SGHTA; CDR2 reads FQGNSA. V was trimmed by 5 bases and J by 1 base, leaving 23 bases between them. CDR3 size: 18 residues. CDR3 nucleotides: TGTGCCAGCAGCGCCACAGGGAATCCCTTAATCCGGAACACTGAAGCTTTCTTT. This translates into CASSATGNPLIRNTEAFF.

The rearrangement joins TRBV11-2 to TRBJ2-5; 13 bases fit TRBD2. CDR3 length: 15 amino acids. The trim removed 5 bases at V and 4 bases at J, leaving 4 bases unmatched. Per germline, CDR1 SGHAT and CDR2 FQNNGV. The CDR3 coding sequence is TGTGCCAGCAGCAAGGGACTAGCGGGGCGAGAGACCCAGTACTTC. It yields the protein CASSKGLAGRETQYF. The full variable domain, its missing parts supplied by reference TRBV11-2 and TRBJ2-5, is EAGVAQSPRYKIIEKRQSVAFWCNPISGHATLYWYQQILGQGPKLLIQFQNNGVVDDSQLPKDRFSAERLKGVDSTLKIQPAKLEDSAVYLCASSKGLAGRETQYFGPGTRLLVL.

This chain links TRBV18 with TRBJ2-7; D might be TRBD1 (6 bases). Trimming removed 2 bases at V and 5 bases at J, with 7 bases between. Per germline, CDR1 KGHSH and CDR2 LQKENI. This CDR3 has 12 amino acids. The CDR3 region has the DNA TGTGCCAGCTCACCAGGGGGCCACGAGCAGTACTTC. The encoded protein is CASSPGGHEQYF.

V and J are TRBV19 and TRBJ1-1; maybe TRBD1 (5 bases). The germline CDR1 and CDR2 sequences are LNHDA and SQIVND (reference sequence). V was pared by 3 bases and J by 4 bases, with 9 bases between. This CDR3 has 13 amino acids. The CDR3 nucleotides are TGTGCCAGTAGTATGGCCAGGGTCACTGAAGCTTTCTTT. Protein product: CASSMARVTEAFF.

The V gene is TRBV5-6, the J gene TRBJ2-5, with D perhaps TRBD1 (5 bases). There are 12 residues in the CDR3. The V end lost 4 bases, the J end lost 5 bases, and 9 bases lay between the germline ends. The V gene's germline CDR1 is SGHDT and CDR2 YYEEEE. The CDR3 loop reads CASSKYRETQYF. The CDR3 DNA reads TGTGCCAGCAGCAAGTACAGGGAGACCCAGTACTTC.

This CDR3 is CSVADRGTNEKLFF. In DNA, the CDR3 is TGCAGCGTTGCGGACAGGGGCACTAATGAAAAACTGTTTTTT. This chain joins TRBV29-1 and TRBJ1-4; 9 bases are shared with TRBD1. Germline CDR1 reads SQVTM; CDR2 reads ANQGSEA. CDR3 size: 14 residues. J lost 2 bases, V lost 4 bases, and 2 bases had no gene match.